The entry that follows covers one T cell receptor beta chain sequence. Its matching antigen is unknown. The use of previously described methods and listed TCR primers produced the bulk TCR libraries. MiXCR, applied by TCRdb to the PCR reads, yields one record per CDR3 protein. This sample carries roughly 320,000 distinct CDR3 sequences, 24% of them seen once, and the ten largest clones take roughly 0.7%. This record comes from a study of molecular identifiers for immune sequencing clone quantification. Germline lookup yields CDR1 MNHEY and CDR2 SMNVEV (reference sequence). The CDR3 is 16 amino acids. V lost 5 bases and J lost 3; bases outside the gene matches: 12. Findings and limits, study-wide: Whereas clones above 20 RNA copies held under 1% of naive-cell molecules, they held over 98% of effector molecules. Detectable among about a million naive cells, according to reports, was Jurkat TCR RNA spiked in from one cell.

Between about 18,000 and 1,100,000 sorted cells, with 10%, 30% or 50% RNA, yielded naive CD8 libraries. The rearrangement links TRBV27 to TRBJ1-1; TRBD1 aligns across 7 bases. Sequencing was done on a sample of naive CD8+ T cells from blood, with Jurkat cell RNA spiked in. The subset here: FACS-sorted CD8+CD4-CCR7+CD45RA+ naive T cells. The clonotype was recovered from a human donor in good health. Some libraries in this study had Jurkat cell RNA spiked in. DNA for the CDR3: TGTGCCAGCAGTCCCCCCCGGGACAGTGAAGACACTGAAGCTTTCTTT. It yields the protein CASSPPRDSEDTEAFF.